The 10 T cell receptor beta chains in this list originate from one sample, sequenced in a study of cytomegalovirus exposure and HLA in healthy donors (dated by TCRdb to about 2017). Library preparation employed the immunoSEQ multiplex PCR assay. The multiplex PCR relied on a mix of 60 forward primers for TCR Vbeta segments and 13 reverse primers for TCR Jbeta segments. TCRdb re-hosts the immuneACCESS table, in-frame sequences only. Its copies lack some clones; in the studies checked, an unresolved V gene accounts for under half of them, and the cause for the rest is not known. In this sample the table shows some 180,000 clones, roughly 74% of which occur a single time. The ten biggest clones cover approximately 14% of the sample. Material: PBMCs. All receptors derive from a woman younger than 45 in good health and CMV-seropositive.

This chain connects TRBV27 to TRBJ2-7, with unresolved D. The V gene lost 1 base and the J gene lost 1 base, with 14 bases spanning the gap. Germline V gene data show CDR1 as MNHEY and CDR2 as SMNVEV (reference sequence). The CDR3 consists of 16 residues. In nucleotides, the CDR3 is TGTGCCAGCAGTTTATATCCCGGAGTAGGTTCCTACGAGCAGTACTTC. Amino acid sequence: CASSLYPGVGSYEQYF.

This rearrangement joins TRBV7-8 to TRBJ2-7; TRBD1 aligns across 11 bases. CDR3 length: 15 amino acids. Looked up from germline, CDR1 is SGHVS and CDR2 is FQNEAQ. The junction had 9 bases not matched to a gene; V was cut back by 5 bases and J by 6 bases. The CDR3 DNA is TGTGCCAGCAGCGCCTCGGGACAGGGGGTTACCGAGCAGTACTTC. Protein: CASSASGQGVTEQYF.

This clone has a handful of counts. The V call is TRBV6-4, the J call TRBJ1-2; 9 bases match TRBD1. The CDR3 extends over 12 amino acids. Germline CDR1 MRHNA, CDR2 SNTAGT. Germline trimming cut 10 bases from V and 8 bases from J; bases unmatched to any gene: 8. Written as DNA, the CDR3 is TGTGCCAAACCCGGGACAGGGAGAGGCTACACCTTC. The encoded protein is CAKPGTGRGYTF.

The rearrangement joins TRBV5-1 to TRBJ2-7; TRBD1 aligns across 12 bases. Per the germline V gene, CDR1 is SGHRS and CDR2 is YFSETQ. This CDR3 is built from 15 residues. The junction had 5 bases not matched to a gene; V was cut back by 4 bases and J by 3 bases. CDR3 DNA: TGCGCCAGCAGCACCGGGACAGGGGGCTTCTACGAGCAGTACTTC. Translating gives CASSTGTGGFYEQYF.

The chain carries TRBV6-1 and TRBJ2-2; a weak D match, TRBD1 (6 bases). The CDR3 loop spans 16 amino acids. V was cut by 2 bases and J by 4 bases, with 14 bases left in between. Germline V gene lookup returns CDR1 MNHNS and CDR2 SASEGT. CDR3 nucleotide sequence: TGTGCCAGCAGTGAACTACAGGGTGTCGGCACCGGGGAGCTGTTTTTT. Translated: CASSELQGVGTGELFF.

The chain has TRBV5-6 and TRBJ2-7; 9 nucleotides align to TRBD2. Trimming took 2 bases from V and 4 from J; bases not matched to a gene: 13. Germline V gene sequence: CDR1 SGHDT, CDR2 YYEEEE. CDR3 length: 17 amino acids. CDR3 in amino acids: CASSFITWDSGSYEQYF. CDR3 DNA: TGTGCCAGCAGCTTTATCACTTGGGATAGCGGGAGTTACGAGCAGTACTTC.

The count of this clone is one. V and J are TRBV5-1 and TRBJ2-1; 9 bases are a match to TRBD2. This CDR3 is built from 13 residues. Unmatched junction bases numbered 3, after V lost 1 base and J lost 10 bases. The germline CDR1 and CDR2 sequences are SGHRS and YFSETQ. DNA for the CDR3: TGCGCCAGCAGCTTGCCCGGGACTAGCGAGCAGTTCTTC. Translated, it gives CASSLPGTSEQFF.

V usage is TRBV4-2 and J usage is TRBJ1-6; 9 bases align to TRBD1. Trimming cost V 1 base and J 5 bases; bases outside gene matches: 0. Germline CDR1 LGHNA, CDR2 YNFKEQ. The CDR3 is made up of 15 amino acids. CDR3 in amino acids: CASSQGTGDNSPLHF. The CDR3 coding sequence is TGTGCCAGCAGCCAAGGGACAGGGGATAATTCACCCCTCCACTTT.

The CDR3 DNA follows: TGCGCCAGCAGCTGGTCCATGCGGCCTGGAAACACCATATATTTT. This translates into CASSWSMRPGNTIYF. The rearrangement links TRBV4-1 to TRBJ1-3; the D is unclear. The CDR3 spans 15 residues. Trimming removed 5 bases from V and 2 bases from J, with 13 bases in between. Germline CDR1 is MGHRA and CDR2 is YSYEKL.

The chain uses TRBV7-2 and TRBJ2-2; 9 bases are a match to TRBD2. The germline V gene encodes CDR1 SGHTA and CDR2 FQGNSA. Unmatched junction bases numbered 5, after V lost 3 bases and J lost 9 bases. This CDR3 region has 14 residues. The CDR3, as DNA: TGTGCCAGCAGCTTTAGCGGGAGAGCAAGGGAGCTGTTTTTT. Its protein product is CASSFSGRARELFF.